This T cell receptor beta chain was captured by sequencing in a study of blood T cells in healthy people across ages. Using a J-beta primer mix together with a sample-barcoded 5' primer, a second PCR was run for roughly 6 to 11 cycles. TCRdb called the 5' RACE reads again in MiXCR, with one record for every CDR3 protein. The sample lists hundreds of thousands of distinct CDR3 sequences, approximately 31% occurring once. The CDR3 extends over 12 amino acids. V lost 6 bases, J lost 5 bases, and 13 bases lay in between. CDR1 is SQVTM, CDR2 ANQGSEA, per germline. The sequenced sample consisted of blood. This TCR was sampled from a woman aged 80 or older in good health. The genes are TRBV29-1 and TRBJ2-5; a possible D gene is TRBD2 (6 bases). The CDR3 DNA follows: TGCAGCGTCGCAACTAGCATGGAGACCCAGTACTTC. Its translation: CSVATSMETQYF.